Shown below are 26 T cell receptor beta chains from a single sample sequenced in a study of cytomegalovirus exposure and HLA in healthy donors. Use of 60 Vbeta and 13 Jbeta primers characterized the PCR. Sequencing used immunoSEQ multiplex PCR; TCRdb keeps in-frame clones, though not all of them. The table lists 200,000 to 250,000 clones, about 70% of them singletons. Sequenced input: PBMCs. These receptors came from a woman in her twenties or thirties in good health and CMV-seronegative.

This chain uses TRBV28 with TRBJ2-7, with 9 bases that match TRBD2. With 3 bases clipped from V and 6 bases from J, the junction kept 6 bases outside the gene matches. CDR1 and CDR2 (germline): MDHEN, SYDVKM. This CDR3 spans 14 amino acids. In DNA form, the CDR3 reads TGTGCCAGCAGTTTTGCGGGAGGGCCCAGCGAGCAGTACTTC. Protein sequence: CASSFAGGPSEQYF.

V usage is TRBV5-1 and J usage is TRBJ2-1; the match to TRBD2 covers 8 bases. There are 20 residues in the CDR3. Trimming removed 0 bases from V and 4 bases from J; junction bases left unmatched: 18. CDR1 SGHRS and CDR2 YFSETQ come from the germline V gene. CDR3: CASSLERARPGLEFYNEQFF. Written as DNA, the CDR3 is TGCGCCAGCAGCTTGGAACGGGCACGGCCGGGACTAGAATTTTACAATGAGCAGTTCTTC.

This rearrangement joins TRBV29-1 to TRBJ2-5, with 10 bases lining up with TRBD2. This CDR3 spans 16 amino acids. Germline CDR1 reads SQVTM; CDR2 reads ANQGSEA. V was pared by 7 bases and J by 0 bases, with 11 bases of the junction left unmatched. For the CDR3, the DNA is TGCAGCGCCCCTCGGACTAGCGGAAAGTACCAAGAGACCCAGTACTTC. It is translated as CSAPRTSGKYQETQYF. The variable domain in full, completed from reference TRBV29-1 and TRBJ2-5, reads SAVISQKPSRDICQRGTSLTIQCQVDSQVTMMFWYRQQPGQSLTLIATANQGSEATYESGFVIDKFPISRPNLTFSTLTVSNMSPEDSSIYLCSAPRTSGKYQETQYFGPGTRLLVL.

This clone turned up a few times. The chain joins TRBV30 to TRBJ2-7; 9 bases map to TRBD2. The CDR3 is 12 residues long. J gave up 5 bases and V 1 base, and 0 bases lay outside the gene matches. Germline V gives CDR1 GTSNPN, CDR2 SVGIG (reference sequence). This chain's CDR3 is CAWSGLADEQYF. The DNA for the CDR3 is TGTGCCTGGAGTGGACTAGCGGACGAGCAGTACTTC.

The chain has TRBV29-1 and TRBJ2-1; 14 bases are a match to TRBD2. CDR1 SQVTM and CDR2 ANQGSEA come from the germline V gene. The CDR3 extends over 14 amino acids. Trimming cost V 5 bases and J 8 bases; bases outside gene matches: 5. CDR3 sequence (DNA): TGCAGCGTTATAGGGACTAGCGGGAGTGATGAGCAGTTCTTC. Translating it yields CSVIGTSGSDEQFF.

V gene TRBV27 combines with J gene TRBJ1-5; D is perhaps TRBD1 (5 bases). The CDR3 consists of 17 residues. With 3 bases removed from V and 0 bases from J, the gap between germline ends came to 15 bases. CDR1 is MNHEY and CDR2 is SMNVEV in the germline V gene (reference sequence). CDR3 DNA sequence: TGTGCCAGCAGTTTGGAAGGCAGGGTCAATAGCAATCAGCCCCAGCATTTT. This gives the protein CASSLEGRVNSNQPQHF.

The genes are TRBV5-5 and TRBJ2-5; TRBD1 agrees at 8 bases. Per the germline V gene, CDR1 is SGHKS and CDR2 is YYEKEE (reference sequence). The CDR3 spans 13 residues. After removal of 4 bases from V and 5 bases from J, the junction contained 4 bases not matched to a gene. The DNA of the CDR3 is TGTGCCAGCAGCCAGGGGGCGCGTGAGACCCAGTACTTC. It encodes CASSQGARETQYF.

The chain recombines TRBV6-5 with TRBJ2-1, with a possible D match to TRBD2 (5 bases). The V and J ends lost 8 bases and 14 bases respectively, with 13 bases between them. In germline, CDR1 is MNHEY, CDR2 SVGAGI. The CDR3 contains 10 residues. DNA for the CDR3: TGTGCCAGCCGTGGTAGCGCCGAGTTCTTC. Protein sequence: CASRGSAEFF.

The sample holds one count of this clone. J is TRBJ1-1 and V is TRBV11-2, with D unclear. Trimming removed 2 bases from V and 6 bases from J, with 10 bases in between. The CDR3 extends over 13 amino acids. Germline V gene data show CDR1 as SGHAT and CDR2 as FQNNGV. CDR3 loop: CASSLSGLSEAFF. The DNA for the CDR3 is TGTGCCAGCAGCTTAAGCGGTCTATCTGAAGCTTTCTTT.

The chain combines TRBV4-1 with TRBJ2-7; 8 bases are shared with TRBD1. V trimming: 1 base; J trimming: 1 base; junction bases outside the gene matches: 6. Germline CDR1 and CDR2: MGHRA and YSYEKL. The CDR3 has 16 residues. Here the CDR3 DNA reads TGCGCCAGCAGCCAAGCCGGACAGGGAGGATCCTACGAGCAGTACTTC. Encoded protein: CASSQAGQGGSYEQYF.

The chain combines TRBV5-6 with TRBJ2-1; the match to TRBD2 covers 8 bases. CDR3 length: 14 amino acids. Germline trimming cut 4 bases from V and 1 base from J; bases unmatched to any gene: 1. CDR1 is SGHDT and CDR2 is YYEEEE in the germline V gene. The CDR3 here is CASSSGSSYNEQFF. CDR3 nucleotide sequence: TGTGCCAGCAGCAGCGGGAGTTCCTACAATGAGCAGTTCTTC.

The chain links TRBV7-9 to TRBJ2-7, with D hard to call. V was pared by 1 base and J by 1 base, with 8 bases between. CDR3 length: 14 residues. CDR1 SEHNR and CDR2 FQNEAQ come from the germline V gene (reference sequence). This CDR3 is CASSLGQISYEQYF. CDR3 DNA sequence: TGTGCCAGCAGCTTAGGACAAATTTCCTACGAGCAGTACTTC. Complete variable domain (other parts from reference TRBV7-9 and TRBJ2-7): DTGVSQNPRHKITKRGQNVTFRCDPISEHNRLYWYRQTLGQGPEFLTYFQNEAQLEKSRLLSDRFSAERPKGSFSTLEIQRTEQGDSAMYLCASSLGQISYEQYFGPGTRLTVT.

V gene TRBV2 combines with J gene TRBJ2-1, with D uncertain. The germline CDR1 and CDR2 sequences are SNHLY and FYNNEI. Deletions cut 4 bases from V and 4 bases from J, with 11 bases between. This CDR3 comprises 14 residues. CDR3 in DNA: TGTGCCAGCAGTGTAGGCACAGCTTACAATGAGCAGTTCTTC. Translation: CASSVGTAYNEQFF.

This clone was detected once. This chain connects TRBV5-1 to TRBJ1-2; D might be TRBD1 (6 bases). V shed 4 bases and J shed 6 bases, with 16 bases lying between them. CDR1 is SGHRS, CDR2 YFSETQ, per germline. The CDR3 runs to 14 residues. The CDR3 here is CASSIGGGLDGYTF. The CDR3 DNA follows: TGCGCCAGCAGCATTGGGGGGGGGCTGGATGGCTACACCTTC.

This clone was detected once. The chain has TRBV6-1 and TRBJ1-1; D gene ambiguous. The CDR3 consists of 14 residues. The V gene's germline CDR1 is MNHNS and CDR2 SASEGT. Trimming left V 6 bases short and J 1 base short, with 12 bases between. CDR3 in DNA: TGTGCCAGCAGGTCCCCCGCGGGGAACACTGAAGCTTTCTTT. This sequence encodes CASRSPAGNTEAFF.

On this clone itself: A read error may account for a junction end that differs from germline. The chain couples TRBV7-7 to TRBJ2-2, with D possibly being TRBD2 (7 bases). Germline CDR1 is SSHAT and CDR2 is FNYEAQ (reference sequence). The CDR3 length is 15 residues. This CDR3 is CASSQQGRGGGELFF. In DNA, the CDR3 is TGTGCTAGCAGCCAGCAGGGGCGCGGGGGCGGGGAGCTGTTTTTT.

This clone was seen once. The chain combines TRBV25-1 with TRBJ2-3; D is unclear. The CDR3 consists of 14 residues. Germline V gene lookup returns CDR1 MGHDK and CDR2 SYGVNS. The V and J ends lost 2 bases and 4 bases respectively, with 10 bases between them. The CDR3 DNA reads TGTGCCAGCAGTGAACCGCAGGCCCCAGATACGCAGTATTTT. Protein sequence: CASSEPQAPDTQYF.

The DNA of the CDR3 is TGTGCCAGCGAGTGGGAGACCCAGTACTTC. It specifies CASEWETQYF. V gene TRBV6-1 combines with J gene TRBJ2-5; D call uncertain. This CDR3 comprises 10 residues. Germline V gene sequence: CDR1 MNHNS, CDR2 SASEGT. Trimming stripped 8 bases from V and 5 bases from J, with 6 bases between.

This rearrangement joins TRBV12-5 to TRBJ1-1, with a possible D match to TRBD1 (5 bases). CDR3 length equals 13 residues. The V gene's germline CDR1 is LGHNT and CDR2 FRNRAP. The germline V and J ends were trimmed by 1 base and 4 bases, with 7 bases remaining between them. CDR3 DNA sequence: TGTGCTAGTGGTTTGGGCAGGGTCACTGAAGCTTTCTTT. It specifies CASGLGRVTEAFF. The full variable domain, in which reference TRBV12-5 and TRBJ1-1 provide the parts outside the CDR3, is DARVTQTPRHKVTEMGQEVTMRCQPILGHNTVFWYRQTMMQGLELLAYFRNRAPLDDSGMPKDRFSAEMPDATLATLKIQPSEPRDSAVYFCASGLGRVTEAFFGQGTRLTVV.

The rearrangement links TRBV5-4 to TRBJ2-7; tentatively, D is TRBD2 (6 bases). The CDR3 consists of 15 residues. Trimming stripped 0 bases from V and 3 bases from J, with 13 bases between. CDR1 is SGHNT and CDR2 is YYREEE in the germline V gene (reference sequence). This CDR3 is CASSLVAGGNYEQYF. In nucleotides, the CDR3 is TGTGCCAGCAGCTTGGTCGCCGGGGGAAACTACGAGCAGTACTTC.

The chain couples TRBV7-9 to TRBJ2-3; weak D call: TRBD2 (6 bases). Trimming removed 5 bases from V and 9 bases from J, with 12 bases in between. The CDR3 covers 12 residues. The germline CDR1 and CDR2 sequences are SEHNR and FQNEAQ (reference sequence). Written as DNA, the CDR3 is TGTGCCAGCAGCACAGCGGAGGGGACGCAGTATTTT. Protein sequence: CASSTAEGTQYF.

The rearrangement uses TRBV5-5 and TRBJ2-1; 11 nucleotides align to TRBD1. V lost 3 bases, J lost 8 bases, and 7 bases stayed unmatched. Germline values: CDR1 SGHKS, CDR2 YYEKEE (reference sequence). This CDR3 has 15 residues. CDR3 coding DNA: TGTGCCAGCAGCTACCCTCCGGGACAGGGGGATGAGCAGTTCTTC. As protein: CASSYPPGQGDEQFF.

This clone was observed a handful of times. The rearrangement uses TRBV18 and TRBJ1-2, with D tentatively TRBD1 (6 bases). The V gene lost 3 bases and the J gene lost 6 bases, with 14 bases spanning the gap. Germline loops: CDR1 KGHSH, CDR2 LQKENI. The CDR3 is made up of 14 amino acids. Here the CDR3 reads CASSPPGQGHGYTF. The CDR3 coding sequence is TGTGCCAGCTCACCCCCAGGGCAGGGGCATGGCTACACCTTC.

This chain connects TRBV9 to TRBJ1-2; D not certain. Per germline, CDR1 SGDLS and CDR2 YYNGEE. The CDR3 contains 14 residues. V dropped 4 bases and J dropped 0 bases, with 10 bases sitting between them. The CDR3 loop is CASSRVLSNYGYTF. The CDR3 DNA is TGTGCCAGCAGCCGGGTACTTTCTAACTATGGCTACACCTTC.

The CDR3 reads CASSDQGQGVDAFF. DNA for the CDR3: TGTGCCAGCAGTGACCAAGGACAGGGAGTGGATGCTTTCTTT. The chain uses TRBV6-5 and TRBJ1-1; 8 bases are shared with TRBD1. The CDR3 loop spans 14 amino acids. The ends lost 5 bases at V and 11 bases at J; junction bases unmatched: 13. The germline gives CDR1 MNHEY, CDR2 SVGAGI.

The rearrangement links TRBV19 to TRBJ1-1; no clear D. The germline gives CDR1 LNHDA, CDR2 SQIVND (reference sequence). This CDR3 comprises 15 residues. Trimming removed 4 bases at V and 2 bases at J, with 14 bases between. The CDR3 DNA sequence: TGTGCCAGTAGTACGCCCCACGGCGGAAACACTGAAGCTTTCTTT. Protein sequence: CASSTPHGGNTEAFF.